A selection of T cell receptor beta chains follows, all from one sample in a study of blood T cell repertoires in COVID-19. Using immunoSEQ multiplex PCR, the repertoire was profiled, and TCRdb retains in-frame clones only, with some absent. The data hold 200,000 to 250,000 clones, with about 87% observed a single time. Sequencing was carried out using PBMCs or T cells enriched from blood (not recorded which). All receptors derive from a young woman who had been exposed to COVID-19. Each CDR3 is given without its conserved first and last residue. The order of the fields is J gene, V gene, CDR3 protein.

j_call: TRBJ2-5; v_call: TRBV5-1; cdr3_aa: ASSLPGLIRETQY
j_call: TRBJ2-7; v_call: TRBV5-1; cdr3_aa: ASSHRTGSDEQY
j_call: TRBJ1-3; v_call: TRBV4-1; cdr3_aa: ASSQAGRAGNTIY
j_call: TRBJ1-3; v_call: TRBV4-1; cdr3_aa: ASSQEGASGNTIY
j_call: TRBJ2-7; v_call: TRBV7-9; cdr3_aa: ASSSGLAGDWEQY
j_call: TRBJ1-5; v_call: TRBV20-1; cdr3_aa: SASMQVSLNQPQH
j_call: TRBJ2-7; v_call: TRBV9; cdr3_aa: ASSAGLAGHEQY
j_call: TRBJ2-7; v_call: TRBV5-1; cdr3_aa: ASSLGLTGQGYEQY
j_call: TRBJ2-7; v_call: TRBV28; cdr3_aa: ASSIPAMGLAGDEQY
j_call: TRBJ2-2; v_call: TRBV6-4; cdr3_aa: ASSDLYNTGELF
j_call: TRBJ2-3; v_call: TRBV6-1; cdr3_aa: ASSERVSGVNTDTQY
j_call: TRBJ1-6; v_call: TRBV20-1; cdr3_aa: RPPPLTLH
j_call: TRBJ1-2; v_call: TRBV19; cdr3_aa: ASSAYRVGYT
j_call: TRBJ2-1; v_call: TRBV12-3/TRBV12-4; cdr3_aa: ASSLVREQF
j_call: TRBJ2-1; v_call: TRBV6-4; cdr3_aa: ASSASGRNYNEQF
j_call: TRBJ2-5; v_call: TRBV10-3; cdr3_aa: AISPRDRGQETQY
j_call: TRBJ1-2; v_call: TRBV2; cdr3_aa: AKTRDRIAYT
j_call: TRBJ2-5; v_call: TRBV7-7; cdr3_aa: ASSLYPQETQY
j_call: TRBJ1-3; v_call: TRBV7-9; cdr3_aa: ASSLASGSGNTIY
j_call: TRBJ1-2; v_call: TRBV4-2; cdr3_aa: ASSRTFGGYT
j_call: TRBJ2-7; v_call: TRBV6-5; cdr3_aa: ASGRTTKAYEQY
j_call: TRBJ1-5; v_call: TRBV19; cdr3_aa: ASSGVEAYQPQH
j_call: TRBJ1-6; v_call: TRBV5-1; cdr3_aa: ASSGGPGQGNSPLH
j_call: TRBJ2-5; v_call: TRBV3-1/TRBV3-2; cdr3_aa: ASSQAGRETQY
j_call: TRBJ2-7; v_call: TRBV7-9; cdr3_aa: ASSPQVRTGEQY
j_call: TRBJ1-2; v_call: TRBV18; cdr3_aa: ASSPLTGSLGYT
j_call: TRBJ1-1; v_call: TRBV21-1; cdr3_aa: ASSKEEGTLNTEAF